A single sample gave rise to the 30 T cell receptor beta chains below, sequenced in a study of control samples from healthy donors and cancer patients. The table came from immunoSEQ multiplex PCR; TCRdb's copy has only in-frame clones and leaves some out. The table lists roughly 76,000 clones, 80% to 95% of them singletons. The specimen sequenced was PBMCs. These receptor sequences come from a woman between 40 and 50 years old with lung cancer.

The V and J genes are TRBV7-9 and TRBJ2-3; D could derive from TRBD1 or TRBD2 (5 bases each). The CDR3 is 15 amino acids. V was pared by 1 base and J by 2 bases, with 10 bases between. Per the germline V gene, CDR1 is SEHNR and CDR2 is FQNEAQ (reference sequence). CDR3 loop: CASSLDRRPTDTQYF. The CDR3 nucleotides are TGTGCCAGCAGCTTAGACAGGAGGCCCACAGATACGCAGTATTTT.

About this clone: Distinct nucleotide sequences in the sample also encode this CDR3. The chain employs TRBV20-1 and TRBJ1-2, with D possibly matching TRBD1 (5 bases). CDR1 is DFQATT, CDR2 SNEGSKA, per germline (reference sequence). The V gene lost 5 bases and the J gene lost 6 bases, with 10 bases spanning the gap. The CDR3 covers 11 residues. This CDR3 reads CSAGGIDGYTF. The CDR3 nucleotides read TGCAGTGCTGGGGGGATTGATGGCTACACCTTC.

CDR3 nucleotides: TGTGCCAGCAGCGTAGAAGAAACAGGTCGCCAGTACAATGAGCAGTTCTTC. Its translation: CASSVEETGRQYNEQFF. The gene calls are TRBV9 and TRBJ2-1; TRBD1 might be the D (5 bases). The germline V gene encodes CDR1 SGDLS and CDR2 YYNGEE. The V gene lost 0 bases and the J gene lost 4 bases, with 17 bases spanning the gap. The CDR3 is 17 amino acids.

The chain uses TRBV28 and TRBJ2-5, with TRBD2 as a possible D gene (6 bases). The CDR3 is 16 amino acids. V was clipped by 5 bases and J by 6 bases, with 22 bases between them. From germline, CDR1 is MDHEN and CDR2 SYDVKM. The CDR3 nucleotides read TGTGCCAGCAGTCCGGAGGGGTCAGGACACCCAAAGACCCAGTACTTC. Amino acid sequence: CASSPEGSGHPKTQYF.

The chain couples TRBV2 to TRBJ1-5, with TRBD1 matching over 10 bases. Per the germline V gene, CDR1 is SNHLY and CDR2 is FYNNEI. The CDR3 spans 15 residues. Trimming at V came to 6 bases and at J to 2 bases, leaving 4 bases not matched to a gene. Here the CDR3 DNA reads TGTGCCAGCAGAGCCGGGACAGGGGGCAATCAGCCCCAGCATTTT. Amino acids: CASRAGTGGNQPQHF.

This clone was observed a few times. V usage is TRBV11-2 and J usage is TRBJ1-5; D call uncertain. The CDR3 extends over 13 amino acids. Looked up from germline, CDR1 is SGHAT and CDR2 is FQNNGV. Trimming took off 3 bases at V and 4 bases at J, with 7 bases between the two ends. The CDR3, as DNA: TGTGCCAGCAGCTTTCGGACTAATCAGCCCCAGCATTTT. Translation gives CASSFRTNQPQHF.

The V gene is TRBV2, the J gene TRBJ2-7; D remains unclear. Trimming cost V 4 bases and J 4 bases, with 5 bases left between them. Germline V gives CDR1 SNHLY, CDR2 FYNNEI. There are 11 residues in the CDR3. The DNA for the CDR3 is TGTGCCAGCAGTGTAGAGTACGAGCAGTACTTC. Translated: CASSVEYEQYF.

This chain connects TRBV30 to TRBJ2-1; D gene uncertain. V was trimmed by 0 bases and J by 6 bases, leaving 3 bases between them. The CDR3 runs to 11 residues. Looked up from germline, CDR1 is GTSNPN and CDR2 is SVGIG (reference sequence). This CDR3 reads CAWSVPNEQFF. CDR3 in DNA: TGTGCCTGGAGTGTACCCAATGAGCAGTTCTTC.

V gene TRBV6-5 combines with J gene TRBJ1-1; 7 bases fit TRBD1. The germline V gene has CDR1 MNHEY and CDR2 SVGAGI. J gave up 0 bases and V 7 bases, and 5 bases lay outside the gene matches. The CDR3 consists of 14 residues. CDR3 sequence (DNA): TGTGCCAGCACCCGACAGGGCCTGAACACTGAAGCTTTCTTT. It yields the protein CASTRQGLNTEAFF.

The CDR3 reads CASSQGLRETQYF. DNA of the CDR3: TGTGCCAGCAGCCAAGGGTTGCGGGAGACCCAGTACTTC. This chain joins TRBV14 and TRBJ2-5, with D unresolved. Germline loops: CDR1 SGHDN, CDR2 FVKESK. The germline V and J ends were trimmed by 1 base and 5 bases, with 8 bases remaining between them. The CDR3 is 13 residues long.

The V call is TRBV5-1, the J call TRBJ2-3; the match to TRBD2 covers 9 bases. The CDR3 covers 19 residues. Germline loops: CDR1 SGHRS, CDR2 YFSETQ. Unmatched junction bases numbered 16, after V lost 5 bases and J lost 0 bases. This chain's CDR3 is CASSHRQRSGGPSTDTQYF. The CDR3 DNA sequence: TGCGCCAGCAGTCATAGACAGAGGAGCGGGGGGCCGAGCACAGATACGCAGTATTTT.

Concerning this clone itself: The junction does not match germline at one end; this may be a read error. The gene calls are TRBV6-5 and TRBJ1-2; no firm D call. This CDR3 is built from 15 residues. Germline CDR1 reads MNHEY; CDR2 reads SVGAGI. The CDR3 region has the DNA TGTGCCGGCAGTTACTCGTTTGAGCAGGACTATGGCTACACCTTC. It specifies CAGSYSFEQDYGYTF.

The chain combines TRBV28 with TRBJ1-5, with D possibly being TRBD1 (6 bases). V dropped 7 bases and J dropped 2 bases, with 15 bases sitting between them. CDR3 length: 15 amino acids. Germline loops: CDR1 MDHEN, CDR2 SYDVKM. Written as DNA, the CDR3 is TGTGCCAGCACAGGGGCGGATGGGGGCAATCAGCCCCAGCATTTT. This gives the protein CASTGADGGNQPQHF.

The chain combines TRBV30 with TRBJ2-3; 8 bases are a match to TRBD1. V was clipped by 1 base and J by 3 bases; unmatched bases: 15. CDR1 and CDR2 (germline): GTSNPN, SVGIG (reference sequence). The CDR3 covers 18 residues. The chain's CDR3 is CAWSALGTGKKDTDTQYF. For the CDR3, the DNA is TGTGCCTGGAGTGCTCTAGGGACAGGAAAAAAAGATACAGATACGCAGTATTTT.

This clone occurred once. This chain links TRBV11-2 with TRBJ1-1; a possible D gene is TRBD1 (5 bases). CDR3 length equals 14 residues. Looked up from germline, CDR1 is SGHAT and CDR2 is FQNNGV. V gave up 7 bases and J gave up 8 bases, with 20 bases separating them. The CDR3 DNA is TGTGCCAGCACCCAGAGCCCAGGGATTGGGGAAGCTTTCTTT. Residues: CASTQSPGIGEAFF.

The chain combines TRBV5-4 with TRBJ1-2; no reliable D call. Germline CDR1 and CDR2: SGHNT and YYREEE (reference sequence). CDR3 size: 13 residues. The V end was cut by 4 bases, the J end by 4 bases, with 11 bases between. For the CDR3, the DNA is TGTGCCAGCAGCACCGCAGCCGTCTATGGCTACACCTTC. Protein sequence: CASSTAAVYGYTF.

This clone was recorded once. The V and J genes are TRBV4-2 and TRBJ1-2; 8 bases align to TRBD1. The V segment lost 0 bases and the J segment 7 bases; nucleotides outside the gene matches: 13. Germline CDR1 reads LGHNA; CDR2 reads YNFKEQ. This CDR3 is built from 17 residues. The CDR3 DNA reads as TGTGCCAGCAGCCAAGACAGAAGCGCGACAGGGGAGGGTGGCTACACCTTC. Protein: CASSQDRSATGEGGYTF.

The chain uses TRBV4-1 and TRBJ1-2, with 10 bases that match TRBD1. The CDR3 is 15 residues long. Losses at the gene ends were 4 bases for V and 4 bases for J; bases not matched to a gene: 6. From germline, CDR1 is MGHRA and CDR2 YSYEKL. Here the CDR3 reads CASSPRQGALYGYTF. The CDR3 nucleotides are TGCGCCAGCAGCCCTCGACAGGGGGCCCTCTATGGCTACACCTTC.

The V call is TRBV6-4, the J call TRBJ2-2, with D possibly called TRBD1 or TRBD2 (5 bases each). The CDR3 runs to 16 residues. Germline values: CDR1 MRHNA, CDR2 SNTAGT. Trimming left V 1 base short and J 3 bases short, with 12 bases between. DNA for the CDR3: TGTGCCAGCAGTGACTACCGCCGAGGGGACACCGGGGAGCTGTTTTTT. Its protein product is CASSDYRRGDTGELFF.

The chain joins TRBV6-5 to TRBJ1-5; no reliable D call. This CDR3 region has 15 residues. The V gene lost 6 bases and the J gene lost 4 bases, with 16 bases spanning the gap. Germline CDR1 and CDR2: MNHEY and SVGAGI. The CDR3 loop reads CASSLGPGGNQPQHF. Written as DNA, the CDR3 is TGTGCCAGCAGCCTTGGACCGGGAGGGAATCAGCCCCAGCATTTT.

This clone occurred once. This chain connects TRBV11-3 to TRBJ2-7; D is possibly TRBD1 or TRBD2 (5 bases each). Trimming took 3 bases from V and 5 from J, leaving 17 bases between them. Per the germline V gene, CDR1 is SGHNT and CDR2 is YENEEA. This CDR3 comprises 15 residues. CDR3 nucleotide sequence: TGTGCCAGCAGCTTTGCAGGGACGGAGGCTGACGAGCAGTACTTC. It yields the protein CASSFAGTEADEQYF.

On this clone itself: In the same sample, other DNA sequences code for this CDR3. The gene calls are TRBV18 and TRBJ2-3; D gene uncertain. In germline, CDR1 is KGHSH, CDR2 LQKENI. The CDR3 has 12 amino acids. Between the trimmed V and J ends, which lost 0 bases and 2 bases, there was a span of 0 bases. This chain's CDR3 is CASSPPTDTQYF. In DNA, the CDR3 is TGTGCCAGCTCACCACCCACAGATACGCAGTATTTT.

With regard to this clone: Compared with germline, one end of the junction differs, possibly owing to a read error. The chain recombines TRBV6-1 with TRBJ1-1, with D possibly matching TRBD1 (6 bases). Looked up from germline, CDR1 is MNHNS and CDR2 is SASEGT. The CDR3 loop spans 19 amino acids. CDR3 DNA sequence: TGTGCCAGCAGGGAAGGCCCCAGGGGTCAGGGGAGGCCTCTGGCTGAAGCTTTCTTT. This gives the protein CASREGPRGQGRPLAEAFF.

The gene calls are TRBV30 and TRBJ2-7; the D gene is possibly TRBD1 (5 bases). Germline V CDR1 and CDR2: GTSNPN, SVGIG (reference sequence). V lost 2 bases and J lost 0, with 11 bases in between. CDR3 length: 14 residues. CDR3 protein: CAWSPDTYSYEQYF. In nucleotides, the CDR3 is TGTGCCTGGAGTCCGGACACTTACTCCTACGAGCAGTACTTC. The complete variable domain, with remaining parts taken from reference TRBV30 and TRBJ2-7, reads SQTIHQWPATLVQPVGSPLSLECTVEGTSNPNLYWYRQAAGRGLQLLFYSVGIGQISSEVPQNLSASRPQDRQFILSSKKLLLSDSGFYLCAWSPDTYSYEQYFGPGTRLTVT.

The rearrangement joins TRBV5-1 to TRBJ2-2; no definite D call. Trimming removed 1 base at V and 0 bases at J, with 4 bases between. Germline V gene sequence: CDR1 SGHRS, CDR2 YFSETQ. The CDR3 spans 14 residues. The CDR3 here is CASSLSPNTGELFF. The DNA of the CDR3 is TGCGCCAGCAGCTTGAGCCCGAACACCGGGGAGCTGTTTTTT.

The rearrangement joins TRBV19 to TRBJ2-3, with 8 bases fitting TRBD2. Per germline, CDR1 LNHDA and CDR2 SQIVND (reference sequence). The CDR3 loop spans 15 amino acids. The V gene end was trimmed by 3 bases and the J gene end by 4 bases; junction bases not matched to a gene: 6. CDR3 DNA: TGTGCCAGTAGTATTCGGGGGGGGGCCGCAGATACGCAGTATTTT. It encodes CASSIRGGAADTQYF.

The chain couples TRBV30 to TRBJ1-6; 7 bases agree with TRBD1. The V segment lost 3 bases and the J segment 10 bases; nucleotides outside the gene matches: 9. There are 14 residues in the CDR3. The germline V gene has CDR1 GTSNPN and CDR2 SVGIG (reference sequence). Here the CDR3 DNA reads TGTGCCTGGAGCCCCCCGGGACAGACCTCACCCCTCCACTTT. Its protein is CAWSPPGQTSPLHF.

This clone was seen a single time. The V call is TRBV5-1, the J call TRBJ1-4; D remains ambiguous. Trimming stripped 0 bases from V and 5 bases from J, with 11 bases between. Per the germline V gene, CDR1 is SGHRS and CDR2 is YFSETQ. This CDR3 has 15 amino acids. Written as DNA, the CDR3 is TGCGCCAGCAGCTTGGGCAGGATGCTCAATGAAAAACTGTTTTTT. Amino acid sequence: CASSLGRMLNEKLFF.

The chain links TRBV7-9 to TRBJ1-1, with 7 positions matching TRBD1. V lost 5 bases and J lost 7; bases outside the gene matches: 16. This CDR3 comprises 16 residues. Germline V gene data show CDR1 as SEHNR and CDR2 as FQNEAQ (reference sequence). Written as DNA, the CDR3 is TGTGCCAGCAGCCCACCGACAGGGAGAGACCACGGTGAAGCTTTCTTT. It codes for CASSPPTGRDHGEAFF.

This sequence joins TRBV5-6 and TRBJ2-3; D not resolved. V shed 0 bases and J shed 1 base, with 3 bases lying between them. Germline CDR1 reads SGHDT; CDR2 reads YYEEEE. This CDR3 has 13 residues. CDR3 residues: CASSLGGTDTQYF. For the CDR3, the DNA is TGTGCCAGCAGCTTGGGAGGCACAGATACGCAGTATTTT.